The clone carrying this T cell receptor beta chain occurred many times. This specimen comes from a study of T cells after yellow fever vaccination. Trimming stripped 2 bases from V and 2 bases from J, with 13 bases between. The CDR3 has 16 amino acids. Germline V lookup: CDR1 DFQATT, CDR2 SNEGSKA (reference sequence). MiXCR, run by TCRdb on the 5' RACE reads, gives a single entry per CDR3 protein. Altogether about 140,000 distinct CDR3 sequences are present, around 6.3% being singletons, with the ten largest covering 0.55% to 0.7%. Source: CD4+ T cells sorted from PBMCs, taken 10 days after the yellow fever booster vaccination. The receptor was derived from a man aged 25-45 years who received the YFV17D yellow fever vaccine. The J gene is TRBJ1-6, the V gene TRBV20-1; D unresolved. CDR3 DNA sequence: TGCAGTGCTAGATCCCACCCAATAACCTATAATTCACCCCTCCACTTT. Translating it yields CSARSHPITYNSPLHF.